This T cell receptor beta chain was captured by sequencing in a study of blood T cell repertoires in COVID-19. Study overall: Nucleic acid was either cDNA or gDNA, and it came from T cells, B-cell-depleted T cells, or PBMCs.

The count of this clone is one. Study processing details: Amplification of reference gene primers was used by the study to estimate nucleated cell counts. Repertoires were generated with immunoSEQ multiplex PCR, while TCRdb's copy carries only in-frame clones and drops some. V and J calls and clone size are as listed in that table; D and trimming were resolved from the DNA. Here the sample spans 80,000 to 100,000 clones, 90% being singletons. Germline assignment: CDR1 SGHRS and CDR2 YFSETQ. Trimming shortened V by 2 bases and J by 1 base, and 16 bases separated the two germline ends. This CDR3 contains 17 residues.

The TCR originated in a man aged 55 to 70 with acute or convalescent COVID-19. The J gene is TRBJ1-3, the V gene TRBV5-1; tentative D call: TRBD1 (5 bases). The material sequenced was peripheral blood. CDR3 sequence reads: CASSFTPPAGSGNTIYF. CDR3 DNA: TGCGCCAGCAGCTTTACCCCCCCGGCAGGGTCTGGAAACACCATATATTTT. Drawing the rest from reference TRBV5-1 and TRBJ1-3, the complete variable domain is KAGVTQTPRYLIKTRGQQVTLSCSPISGHRSVSWYQQTPGQGLQFLFEYFSETQRNKGNFPGRFSGRQFSNSRSEMNVSTLELGDSALYLCASSFTPPAGSGNTIYFGEGSWLTVV.